Below, 16 T cell receptor beta chains from the same sample are listed, as sequenced in a study of T cell repertoires in cytomegalovirus infection (dated by TCRdb to the late 2010s). Instrument on record: Illumina HiSeq 1500. Starting from the raw public reads, TCRdb applied fastp trimming at Q25, assembled clones with MiXCR and retained in-frame beta chains. Under each unique CDR3 protein, matching rows form one entry showing the most common genes and DNA. Recorded for this sample are around 210,000 distinct CDR3 sequences; under 8.5% of them occurred a single time. Of the sample, roughly 6.5% is held by the ten largest clones. The sample was PBMCs. These receptors all stem from a human donor in good health (CMV status not recorded). Some clones in this sample may be carry-over from other donors' samples.

There are a few counts of this clonotype. This chain joins TRBV6-2 or TRBV6-3 and TRBJ2-7, with D perhaps TRBD1 (5 bases). Trimming removed 7 bases at V and 2 bases at J, with 9 bases between. Germline CDR1 MNHEY, CDR2 SVGEGT. CDR3 size: 12 residues. DNA of the CDR3: TGTGCCAGCAAACAGGCCACCTACGAGCAGTACTTC. The encoded protein is CASKQATYEQYF.

At least ten counts were recorded for this clonotype. The chain joins TRBV7-2 to TRBJ1-6, with D tentatively TRBD1 (6 bases). The CDR3 is made up of 16 amino acids. The V gene lost 0 bases and the J gene lost 9 bases, with 15 bases spanning the gap. Germline loops: CDR1 SGHTA, CDR2 FQGNSA. CDR3 bases: TGTGCCAGCAGCTTAGCGCTAGCCAGGGGTGGTTCACCCCTCCACTTT. Amino acids: CASSLALARGGSPLHF.

V and J are TRBV9 and TRBJ2-1, with D perhaps matching TRBD2 (6 bases). This CDR3 comprises 13 residues. Germline CDR1 and CDR2: SGDLS and YYNGEE. Trimming removed 2 bases from V and 9 bases from J, with 12 bases in between. CDR3 sequence (DNA): TGTGCCAGCAGCGTTGGGGAGGCGGGTGAGCAGTTCTTC. Its translation: CASSVGEAGEQFF.

This clonotype was seen ten or more times. V usage is TRBV5-1 and J usage is TRBJ1-2; D ambiguous. CDR1 is SGHRS and CDR2 is YFSETQ in the germline V gene. V was cut by 0 bases and J by 2 bases, with 8 bases left in between. The CDR3 loop spans 14 amino acids. Written as DNA, the CDR3 is TGCGCCAGCAGCTTGGAACCGGGAAACTATGGCTACACCTTC. This translates into CASSLEPGNYGYTF. Full variable domain (remainder filled in from reference TRBV5-1 and TRBJ1-2): KAGVTQTPRYLIKTRGQQVTLSCSPISGHRSVSWYQQTPGQGLQFLFEYFSETQRNKGNFPGRFSGRQFSNSRSEMNVSTLELGDSALYLCASSLEPGNYGYTFGSGTRLTVV.

This clonotype showed up many times. The rearrangement uses TRBV20-1 and TRBJ2-1, with 14 positions matching TRBD2. The CDR3 loop spans 17 amino acids. The V gene's germline CDR1 is DFQATT and CDR2 SNEGSKA (reference sequence). Trimming removed 6 bases from V and 4 bases from J; junction bases left unmatched: 11. This CDR3 is CSARTSGGTQQYNEQFF. For the CDR3, the DNA is TGCAGTGCCCGGACTAGCGGGGGGACTCAACAATACAATGAGCAGTTCTTC.

This clonotype was recorded many times. The rearrangement joins TRBV7-9 to TRBJ2-5; D possibly matches TRBD1 or TRBD2 (5 bases each). V was trimmed by 5 bases and J by 2 bases, leaving 15 bases between them. This CDR3 has 15 residues. Germline CDR1 reads SEHNR; CDR2 reads FQNEAQ (reference sequence). CDR3 in DNA: TGTGCCAGCAGCGAACCGGGACCCCTGCAAGAGACCCAGTACTTC. Protein sequence: CASSEPGPLQETQYF.

This clonotype has ten or more counts. This chain links TRBV29-1 with TRBJ2-3, with a tentative D call TRBD2 (7 bases). The CDR3 contains 15 residues. The germline gives CDR1 SQVTM, CDR2 ANQGSEA. Trimming removed 1 base at V and 2 bases at J, with 13 bases between. The CDR3 nucleotides are TGCAGCGTTGAAGGGGGGCGGGGGATCACAGATACGCAGTATTTT. Amino acids: CSVEGGRGITDTQYF.

The rearrangement uses TRBV12-3 or TRBV12-4 and TRBJ2-1, with 15 bases that match TRBD2. The CDR3 covers 18 residues. Unmatched junction bases numbered 7, after V lost 5 bases and J lost 2 bases. CDR3 sequence reads: CASSPGTSGGRPYNEQFF. The CDR3 DNA reads as TGTGCCAGCAGTCCCGGGACTAGCGGGGGGAGGCCCTACAATGAGCAGTTCTTC.

In this sample, this clonotype turned up a few times. The rearrangement uses TRBV29-1 and TRBJ2-7; possibly TRBD1 for D (8 bases). Deletions cut 7 bases from V and 5 bases from J, with 21 bases between. The germline CDR1 and CDR2 sequences are SQVTM and ANQGSEA. CDR3 length equals 14 residues. CDR3 sequence reads: CSGGQGGGVNEQYF. CDR3 DNA: TGCAGCGGTGGACAGGGAGGGGGGGTCAACGAGCAGTACTTC.

The chain joins TRBV19 to TRBJ1-2, with D perhaps TRBD1 (5 bases). This CDR3 has 14 residues. Looked up from germline, CDR1 is LNHDA and CDR2 is SQIVND (reference sequence). The V gene lost 5 bases and the J gene lost 0 bases, with 10 bases spanning the gap. The CDR3 loop is CASSPPTANYGYTF. DNA for the CDR3: TGTGCCAGTAGTCCCCCGACAGCTAACTATGGCTACACCTTC.

This clonotype has a count of ten or more. The chain is built from TRBV7-8 and TRBJ2-1; D ambiguous. The V end lost 5 bases, the J end lost 2 bases, and 16 bases lay between the germline ends. The CDR3 runs 16 residues. Germline-derived CDR1 and CDR2 are SGHVS and FQNEAQ. The DNA of the CDR3 is TGTGCCAGCAGCCCCCGCCGTGGTGCCGCCTACAATGAGCAGTTCTTC. Amino acids: CASSPRRGAAYNEQFF.

This clonotype was counted many times. The V call is TRBV7-2, the J call TRBJ1-2; D possibly corresponds to TRBD1 (6 bases). The CDR3 has 15 residues. Trimming took off 1 base at V and 5 bases at J, with 14 bases between the two ends. Germline CDR1 and CDR2: SGHTA and FQGNSA. CDR3 amino acids: CASSLGSGAGYGYTF. In nucleotides, the CDR3 is TGTGCCAGCAGCTTAGGCTCGGGGGCCGGGTATGGCTACACCTTC.

This clonotype has ten or more counts. The chain recombines TRBV7-2 with TRBJ1-1, with D uncertain. Germline CDR1 SGHTA, CDR2 FQGNSA. The CDR3 totals 13 residues. The V and J ends lost 1 base and 6 bases respectively, with 9 bases between them. CDR3 sequence reads: CASSLDRVAEAFF. The CDR3 nucleotides are TGTGCCAGCAGCTTAGATAGGGTGGCTGAAGCTTTCTTT.

In its sample, this clonotype was seen many times. The V and J genes are TRBV12-3 or TRBV12-4 and TRBJ1-5, with TRBD1 matching over 9 bases. Losses at the gene ends were 1 base for V and 6 bases for J; bases not matched to a gene: 10. The CDR3 length is 17 residues. DNA for the CDR3: TGTGCCAGCAGTTTAGGGGACAGGGCTGGAATCGGTCAGCCCCAGCATTTT. This codes for CASSLGDRAGIGQPQHF.

This clonotype was found many times. The chain is built from TRBV12-3 or TRBV12-4 and TRBJ1-4; TRBD1 matches at 8 bases. The CDR3 has 13 amino acids. After removal of 3 bases from V and 8 bases from J, the junction contained 2 bases not matched to a gene. The CDR3, as DNA: TGTGCCAGCAGTTTCAGGGGGCGGGAAAAACTGTTTTTT. Protein: CASSFRGREKLFF.

As to this clonotype: The germline gene is not matched at one end of the junction; a read error may be the cause. The V and J genes are TRBV27 and TRBJ1-6; D unclear. Per germline, CDR1 MNHEY and CDR2 SMNVEV (reference sequence). There are 12 residues in the CDR3. CDR3 residues: CASTTGRWPLHF. The CDR3 nucleotides are TGTGCGAGCACGACCGGGAGGTGGCCCCTCCACTTT.